Listed here are 3 T cell receptor beta chains from one sample, sequenced in a study of PD-1 blockade in classical Hodgkin lymphoma. Every single patient, without exception, relapsed after autologous stem cell transplantation, and brentuximab vedotin exposure varied. TCRdb's table, derived via immunoSEQ multiplex PCR, lists solely in-frame clones and lacks some. In the table there are 10,000 to 15,000 clones, approximately 91% of which are singletons. This specimen consisted of peripheral blood mononuclear cells (PBMCs), obtained at baseline. The receptors were gathered from a human donor with classical Hodgkin lymphoma.

The chain combines TRBV7-9 with TRBJ2-2, with 7 bases fitting TRBD1. The J segment lost 4 bases and the V segment lost 2 bases, leaving 4 bases of the junction unmatched. Germline CDR1 SEHNR, CDR2 FQNEAQ (reference sequence). The CDR3 length is 15 residues. This chain's CDR3 is CASSLRDSLTGELFF. Here the CDR3 DNA reads TGTGCCAGCAGCTTAAGGGACAGCCTCACCGGGGAGCTGTTTTTT.

The V call is TRBV6-5, the J call TRBJ2-7; D gene uncertain. V lost 6 bases and J 5 bases, leaving 20 bases between the germline ends. CDR3 size: 15 residues. The germline V gene has CDR1 MNHEY and CDR2 SVGAGI. DNA of the CDR3: TGTGCCAGCAGCCAACCGGGCCTCCTGGTAAACGAGCAGTACTTC. Protein product: CASSQPGLLVNEQYF.

This clone occurred once. This sequence joins TRBV11-3 and TRBJ2-1; 11 bases align to TRBD2. This CDR3 spans 14 amino acids. V lost 6 bases and J lost 2; bases outside the gene matches: 0. CDR1 and CDR2 from the germline V gene are SGHNT and YENEEA. In nucleotides, the CDR3 is TGTGCCAGCAGTAGCGGGGGGGCCTACAATGAGCAGTTCTTC. Its protein product is CASSSGGAYNEQFF.